These T cell receptor beta chains were read from a single sample in a study of cytomegalovirus exposure and HLA in healthy donors. Profiled with immunoSEQ multiplex PCR; TCRdb holds only in-frame clones, not every one. The sample has 200,000 to 250,000 clones, around 89% seen once; the top ten hold around 1%. Sequenced input: PBMCs. All receptors come from a woman aged 18 to 35 in good health and CMV-seronegative. Each CDR3 is given with its conserved first and last residue. The D gene is left open where the match is weak. Rows may omit the clone size; those that give it use once, few, many or a size class.

size: -
J: TRBJ1-5
V: TRBV7-2
D: -
DNA: TGTGCCAGCAGCTCGGCAGGGTGGATGACCCAGCATTTT
CDR3: CASSSAGWMTQHF

size: -
J: TRBJ1-1
V: TRBV11-2
D: TRBD1
DNA: TGTGCCAGCAGCTCCCGGACAGGGGGTTCGTCTGAAGCTTTCTTT
CDR3: CASSSRTGGSSEAFF

size: -
J: TRBJ2-3
V: TRBV7-6
D: TRBD1
DNA: TGTGCCAGCAGCTTAGCTCTCACAGGGGGTTCGACAGATACGCAGTATTTT
CDR3: CASSLALTGGSTDTQYF

size: -
J: TRBJ1-1
V: TRBV5-4
D: TRBD1
DNA: TGTGCCAGCAGCCAACCCACGGGACAGGGGGACACTGAAGCTTTCTTT
CDR3: CASSQPTGQGDTEAFF

size: -
J: TRBJ2-1
V: TRBV4-3
D: TRBD2
DNA: TGCGCCAGCAGCCTTGTAGCGGGAGAGGACAATGAGCAGTTCTTC
CDR3: CASSLVAGEDNEQFF

size: -
J: TRBJ2-1
V: TRBV13
D: TRBD2
DNA: TGTGCCAGCAGTCTAGCGGAGAGCTCCTACAATGAGCAGTTCTTC
CDR3: CASSLAESSYNEQFF

size: -
J: TRBJ1-2
V: TRBV5-4
D: -
DNA: TGTGCCAGCAGCTTGACAAGTAACTATGGCTACACCTTC
CDR3: CASSLTSNYGYTF

size: -
J: TRBJ2-7
V: TRBV7-2
D: TRBD2
DNA: TGTGCCAGCAGCTTAAGTCTCGCGGGAGGGAGGGAGCAGTACTTC
CDR3: CASSLSLAGGREQYF

size: -
J: TRBJ2-3
V: TRBV9
D: TRBD2
DNA: TGTGCCAGCAGCGCGCGGGGGGCCCGCACAGATACGCAGTATTTT
CDR3: CASSARGARTDTQYF

size: -
J: TRBJ1-3
V: TRBV7-8
D: -
DNA: TGTGCCAGCAGCTCGTACGGGGGCTCTGGAAACACCATATATTTT
CDR3: CASSSYGGSGNTIYF

size: -
J: TRBJ2-1
V: TRBV4-3
D: -
DNA: TGCGCCAGCAGCCAAGAATCCCACAGGGCCTACAATGAGCAGTTCTTC
CDR3: CASSQESHRAYNEQFF

size: -
J: TRBJ2-1
V: TRBV11-3
D: TRBD2
DNA: TGTGCCAGCAGCTTCGGGGGGTCAAGGGGACTAGCAAGCGAGCAGTTCTTC
CDR3: CASSFGGSRGLASEQFF

size: -
J: TRBJ2-1
V: TRBV11-3
D: -
DNA: TGTGCCAGCAGCTTAGACAGGGTAAATGAGCAGTTCTTC
CDR3: CASSLDRVNEQFF

size: -
J: TRBJ2-4
V: TRBV2
D: -
DNA: TGTGCCAGCAGGAGGGGGTTGTGGTACTTC
CDR3: CASRRGLWYF

size: -
J: TRBJ2-3
V: TRBV7-9
D: TRBD2
DNA: TGTGCCAGCAGCCGAACTCCTAGCGGGCGAATGTCAGATACGCAGTATTTT
CDR3: CASSRTPSGRMSDTQYF

size: -
J: TRBJ2-7
V: TRBV6-5
D: TRBD1
DNA: TGTGCCAGCAGAGGGACAGGCTCCTACGAGCAGTACTTC
CDR3: CASRGTGSYEQYF

size: -
J: TRBJ1-5
V: TRBV4-1
D: TRBD1
DNA: TGCGCCAGCAGGGACAGGGATTCTTATAGCAATCAGCCCCAGCATTTT
CDR3: CASRDRDSYSNQPQHF

size: -
J: TRBJ1-2
V: TRBV7-2
D: -
DNA: TGTGCCAGCAGCTATTCGGGGGGCCATAACTATGGCTACACCTTC
CDR3: CASSYSGGHNYGYTF

size: -
J: TRBJ2-7
V: TRBV14
D: -
DNA: TGTGCCAGCAGCCAAGGCAGGGTGGCCTACGAGCAGTACTTC
CDR3: CASSQGRVAYEQYF

size: -
J: TRBJ1-1
V: TRBV7-9
D: -
DNA: TGTGCCAGCAGCTTTACTGGACACGCTGAAGCTTTCTTT
CDR3: CASSFTGHAEAFF

size: -
J: TRBJ2-7
V: TRBV11-2
D: TRBD2
DNA: TGTGCCAGCAAACCCCGAAATGGACTAGCGGGAGTCACGTACTTC
CDR3: CASKPRNGLAGVTYF

size: -
J: TRBJ2-7
V: TRBV11-2
D: -
DNA: TGTGCCAGCAGCTTAGCCGCGGTTGAGCAGTACTTC
CDR3: CASSLAAVEQYF

size: -
J: TRBJ2-3
V: TRBV7-3
D: -
DNA: TGTGCCAGCAGCTTTGACAGCCCCGGCACAGATACGCAGTATTTT
CDR3: CASSFDSPGTDTQYF

size: -
J: TRBJ2-5
V: TRBV11-2
D: TRBD2
DNA: TGTGCCAGCAGCTCGGGACTAGTGCAAGAGACCCAGTACTTC
CDR3: CASSSGLVQETQYF

size: -
J: TRBJ2-3
V: TRBV5-8
D: TRBD2
DNA: TGTGCCAGCAGCTTGGGAACGGGACTAGTTTTTCGGGATACGCAGTATTTT
CDR3: CASSLGTGLVFRDTQYF

size: -
J: TRBJ1-3
V: TRBV4-1
D: -
DNA: TGCGCCAGCAGCCAAGAAGCACTACAGGGATCTGGAAACACCATATATTTT
CDR3: CASSQEALQGSGNTIYF

size: -
J: TRBJ1-1
V: TRBV19
D: -
DNA: TGTGCCAGTTCGCAAATGGGGGGTGACACTGAAGCTTTCTTT
CDR3: CASSQMGGDTEAFF

size: once
J: TRBJ2-6
V: TRBV5-5
D: TRBD1
DNA: TGTGCCAGCAGCACCCGACAGGGTATCTCCTCTGGGGCCAACGTCCTGACTTTC
CDR3: CASSTRQGISSGANVLTF

size: -
J: TRBJ1-5
V: TRBV18
D: TRBD1
DNA: TGTGCCAGCTCACCAGGTACAGGGGTTAATCAGCCCCAGCATTTT
CDR3: CASSPGTGVNQPQHF

size: once
J: TRBJ1-6
V: TRBV5-1
D: TRBD1
DNA: TGCGCCAGCAGCCTGTGGGACAGAACTATTGATAATTCACCCCTCCACTTT
CDR3: CASSLWDRTIDNSPLHF

size: -
J: TRBJ1-6
V: TRBV10-3
D: TRBD1
DNA: TGTGCCATCAGGGGACAGGAAAATTCACCCCTCCACTTT
CDR3: CAIRGQENSPLHF

size: -
J: TRBJ2-1
V: TRBV7-6
D: TRBD1
DNA: TGTGCCAGCAGCTTAGTTGACAGGGGGCATTACAATGAGCAGTTCTTC
CDR3: CASSLVDRGHYNEQFF

size: -
J: TRBJ1-1
V: TRBV25-1
D: TRBD1
DNA: TGTGCCAGCAGTGTTCAGACAGGGGGGTACCTCACTGAAGCTTTCTTT
CDR3: CASSVQTGGYLTEAFF

size: -
J: TRBJ2-3
V: TRBV29-1
D: -
DNA: TGCAGCGGCCGGTATGCCACAGATACGCAGTATTTT
CDR3: CSGRYATDTQYF

size: -
J: TRBJ1-4
V: TRBV5-6
D: -
DNA: TGTGCCAGCAGTGAGAATCAAGAAGTAAAACTGTTTTTT
CDR3: CASSENQEVKLFF

size: -
J: TRBJ2-2
V: TRBV23-1
D: TRBD1
DNA: TGCGCCAGCAGTCAATCCCAGACAGGGCTGACCGGGGAGCTGTTTTTT
CDR3: CASSQSQTGLTGELFF

size: -
J: TRBJ2-1
V: TRBV11-2
D: TRBD2
DNA: TGTGCCAGCAGCTCCCCGGGGGGGGGACGGGGACAGTTCTTC
CDR3: CASSSPGGGRGQFF